These 19 T cell receptor beta chains originate from one sample sequenced in a study of blood T cells in healthy people across ages. Through a sample-barcoded 5' primer and a J-beta primer mix, a second PCR was run for roughly 7 to 11 cycles. MiXCR was run by TCRdb on the 5' RACE reads, yielding one entry per CDR3 protein. The sample includes hundreds of thousands of distinct CDR3 sequences, around 49% of them seen just once. The sample comprised blood. Receptor source: a young man in good health.

The J gene is TRBJ1-1, the V gene TRBV6-6, with D unresolved. CDR3 length equals 13 residues. Germline V gene sequence: CDR1 MNHNY, CDR2 SVGAGI (reference sequence). Trimming cost V 4 bases and J 1 base, with 7 bases left between them. This CDR3 is CASSSLENTEAFF. The DNA of the CDR3 is TGTGCCAGCAGTTCCCTAGAGAACACTGAAGCTTTCTTT.

The sample holds one count of this clonotype. The chain uses TRBV25-1 and TRBJ2-6; D is possibly TRBD1 (6 bases). This CDR3 spans 16 amino acids. The V gene lost 3 bases and the J gene lost 0 bases, with 9 bases spanning the gap. Germline V gene data show CDR1 as MGHDK and CDR2 as SYGVNS. The CDR3 is CASSDLGASGANVLTF. CDR3 sequence (DNA): TGTGCCAGCAGTGACTTGGGGGCCTCTGGGGCCAACGTCCTGACTTTC.

There are a few counts of this clonotype. The rearrangement links TRBV4-1 to TRBJ1-5; TRBD1 matches at 8 bases. J was trimmed by 5 bases and V by 0 bases; bases with no gene match: 6. The CDR3 consists of 16 residues. Germline assignment: CDR1 MGHRA and CDR2 YSYEKL. The CDR3 loop is CASSQDRGRNYQPQHF. The DNA of the CDR3 is TGCGCCAGCAGCCAAGACAGGGGGCGAAACTATCAGCCCCAGCATTTT.

This clonotype was recorded a few times. The V and J genes are TRBV7-9 and TRBJ2-1; 11 positions agree with TRBD2. This CDR3 has 15 amino acids. Germline V gene sequence: CDR1 SEHNR, CDR2 FQNEAQ (reference sequence). V lost 4 bases to trimming and J lost 7 bases; unmatched junction nucleotides: 6. CDR3 DNA sequence: TGTGCCAGCAGCTCAAGGACTAGCGGGTGGAATGAGCAGTTCTTC. It codes for CASSSRTSGWNEQFF.

V gene TRBV20-1 combines with J gene TRBJ2-5; D not certain. From germline, CDR1 is DFQATT and CDR2 SNEGSKA (reference sequence). CDR3 length equals 12 residues. Trimming stripped 1 base from V and 3 bases from J, with 6 bases between. This chain's CDR3 is CSARVVEETQYF. DNA of the CDR3: TGCAGTGCTAGAGTCGTAGAAGAGACCCAGTACTTC.

The chain employs TRBV27 and TRBJ2-7, with 11 positions matching TRBD2. The ends lost 4 bases at V and 7 bases at J; junction bases unmatched: 12. From germline, CDR1 is MNHEY and CDR2 SMNVEV (reference sequence). The CDR3 is 16 residues long. In DNA, the CDR3 is TGTGCCAGCAGTTCTCTAGCGGGAGGCCACCGACGTGAGCAGTACTTC. Translation: CASSSLAGGHRREQYF.

The V and J genes are TRBV29-1 and TRBJ1-5; unclear D gene. The germline V and J ends were trimmed by 4 bases and 4 bases, with 17 bases remaining between them. The CDR3 consists of 15 residues. The germline CDR1 and CDR2 sequences are SQVTM and ANQGSEA. The CDR3, as DNA: TGCAGCGTTGCGATCGGGGTGGGAGCTAATCAGCCCCAGCATTTT. Encoded protein: CSVAIGVGANQPQHF.

V is TRBV6-6 and J is TRBJ1-5; D gene uncertain. Germline V lookup: CDR1 MNHNY, CDR2 SVGAGI (reference sequence). The V end lost 0 bases, the J end lost 5 bases, and 8 bases lay between the germline ends. This CDR3 has 14 residues. The DNA for the CDR3 is TGTGCCAGCAGTTACTCGGCCAGCTATCAGCCCCAGCATTTT. Translated, it gives CASSYSASYQPQHF.

This rearrangement joins TRBV20-1 to TRBJ2-6, with a tentative D call TRBD2 (5 bases). The CDR3 has 14 amino acids. Deletions cut 3 bases from V and 1 base from J, with 7 bases between. The V gene's germline CDR1 is DFQATT and CDR2 SNEGSKA (reference sequence). CDR3 residues: CSASRESGANVLTF. The CDR3 DNA reads TGCAGTGCTAGTAGGGAGTCTGGGGCCAACGTCCTGACTTTC.

This clonotype turned up a few times. The chain employs TRBV6-1 and TRBJ2-1; 7 bases agree with TRBD1. The trim removed 8 bases at V and 4 bases at J, leaving 2 bases unmatched. This CDR3 comprises 12 residues. Germline V gene sequence: CDR1 MNHNS, CDR2 SASEGT. The DNA for the CDR3 is TGTGCCAGCTTGGACAGGTACAATGAGCAGTTCTTC. Its protein product is CASLDRYNEQFF.

This clonotype was detected once. The chain has TRBV4-3 and TRBJ2-7; 9 nucleotides align to TRBD2. CDR3 length equals 17 residues. In germline, CDR1 is LGHNA, CDR2 YSLEER. V dropped 0 bases and J dropped 0; count of bases not matched to a gene: 6. The CDR3 DNA follows: TGCGCCAGCAGCCAAGATATTAGCGGGGGAAGCTCCTACGAGCAGTACTTC. Its protein product is CASSQDISGGSSYEQYF.

This clonotype appeared once. This CDR3 reads CSVATDTDTQYF. The CDR3 DNA sequence: TGCAGCGTGGCGACAGACACAGATACGCAGTATTTT. The gene calls are TRBV29-1 and TRBJ2-3; D is possibly TRBD1 (5 bases). Deletions cut 6 bases from V and 2 bases from J, with 9 bases between. This CDR3 has 12 residues. Germline V gene lookup returns CDR1 SQVTM and CDR2 ANQGSEA.

J is TRBJ2-1 and V is TRBV20-1, with 7 bases lining up with TRBD2. The CDR3 spans 11 residues. The trim removed 6 bases at V and 13 bases at J, leaving 9 bases unmatched. Germline V gives CDR1 DFQATT, CDR2 SNEGSKA (reference sequence). In DNA form, the CDR3 reads TGCAGTGCAGGAGGGGACTACCAACAGTTCTTC. As protein: CSAGGDYQQFF.

The chain carries TRBV7-2 and TRBJ2-5; D is ambiguous. From germline, CDR1 is SGHTA and CDR2 FQGNSA. The V end was cut by 5 bases, the J end by 2 bases, with 15 bases between. This CDR3 region has 15 residues. Written as DNA, the CDR3 is TGTGCCAGCAGCGACAACCGGTTCGATCAAGAGACCCAGTACTTC. Amino acids: CASSDNRFDQETQYF. Full variable domain (rest looked up from reference TRBV7-2 and TRBJ2-5): GAGVSQSPSNKVTEKGKDVELRCDPISGHTALYWYRQSLGQGLEFLIYFQGNSAPDKSGLPSDRFSAERTGGSVSTLTIQRTQQEDSAVYLCASSDNRFDQETQYFGPGTRLLVL.

This clonotype was found a few times. J is TRBJ1-4 and V is TRBV4-1, with D uncertain. The V end was cut by 1 base, the J end by 7 bases, with 7 bases between. Germline CDR1 and CDR2: MGHRA and YSYEKL. This CDR3 is built from 13 residues. The CDR3 DNA sequence: TGCGCCAGCAGCCAAGCGGCTTCTGAAAAACTGTTTTTT. Its translation is CASSQAASEKLFF.

This clonotype was seen more than once but under ten times. This chain links TRBV7-9 with TRBJ2-7; 8 bases are shared with TRBD1. V was pared by 1 base and J by 5 bases, with 4 bases of the junction left unmatched. There are 14 residues in the CDR3. Germline V gives CDR1 SEHNR, CDR2 FQNEAQ (reference sequence). In nucleotides, the CDR3 is TGTGCCAGCAGCTTAGGACAGGGGCCCGACGAGCAGTACTTC. This translates into CASSLGQGPDEQYF. Combining the CDR3 with reference TRBV7-9 and TRBJ2-7 gives the whole variable domain DTGVSQNPRHKITKRGQNVTFRCDPISEHNRLYWYRQTLGQGPEFLTYFQNEAQLEKSRLLSDRFSAERPKGSFSTLEIQRTEQGDSAMYLCASSLGQGPDEQYFGPGTRLTVT.

The chain carries TRBV2 and TRBJ2-7; 7 bases line up with TRBD2. Germline values: CDR1 SNHLY, CDR2 FYNNEI. The CDR3 covers 12 residues. This CDR3 reads CASGGISYEQYF. The CDR3 region has the DNA TGTGCGTCGGGGGGTATCTCCTACGAGCAGTACTTC.

As for this clonotype: A much larger clone differs by one base, so this may be a read error. The V call is TRBV4-1, the J call TRBJ2-7; D is perhaps TRBD2 (5 bases). Germline V gives CDR1 MGHRA, CDR2 YSYEKL. This CDR3 has 15 residues. The V end lost 1 base, the J end lost 7 bases, and 17 bases lay between the germline ends. This CDR3 is CASSQGGITYNEQYF. CDR3 coding DNA: TGCGCCAGCAGCCAAGGAGGGATAACCTACAATGAGCAGTACTTC.

V usage is TRBV25-1 and J usage is TRBJ2-4, with TRBD1 matching 9 bases. Judging by the DNA end, TRBJ2-7 fits better; the J call may be wrong. The CDR3 consists of 15 residues. Germline V CDR1 and CDR2: MGHDK, SYGVNS. The CDR3 region is CASSAGTGFPSEQYF. CDR3 DNA: TGTGCCAGCAGTGCCGGGACAGGGTTCCCAAGCGAGCAGTACTTC.